This T cell receptor beta chain was profiled in a study of CD8 T cells in Susac syndrome. The control participants were healthy donors, and these controls were matched with respect to both age and sex. The authors reverse transcribed roughly 0.5 to 1 ug RNA with random hexamers. TCRdb analysed the immunoSEQ multiplex PCR reads with MiXCR anew, one entry per CDR3 protein. In the table there are 120,000 to 150,000 distinct CDR3 sequences, approximately 94% of which are singletons. This CDR3 is 17 amino acids long. Losses at the gene ends were 2 bases for V and 3 bases for J; bases not matched to a gene: 7. Germline-derived CDR1 and CDR2 are KGHSH and LQKENI.

V is TRBV18 and J is TRBJ2-3, with 11 bases that match TRBD2. Sequencing was carried out using CD4+ T cells from PBMCs. The receptor's source is a human donor in good health. CDR3 amino acids: CASSPSRVAGGTDTQYF. CDR3 nucleotide sequence: TGTGCCAGCTCACCATCGCGAGTAGCGGGAGGGACAGATACGCAGTATTTT. The full variable domain, rest sourced from reference TRBV18 and TRBJ2-3, is NAGVMQNPRHLVRRRGQEARLRCSPMKGHSHVYWYRQLPEEGLKFMVYLQKENIIDESGMPKERFSAEFPKEGPSILRIQQVVRGDSAAYFCASSPSRVAGGTDTQYFGPGTRLTVL.